This TCR beta chain emerged from a study of blood T cell repertoires in COVID-19. About the research overall: The samples span acute and convalescent COVID-19 from the United States, Italy and Spain. The analysed material was cDNA or gDNA that came from T cells, B-cell-depleted T cells, or PBMCs.

As handled by the study authors: Nucleated cell number was recorded as an estimate derived from reference gene primer amplification. Sequenced by immunoSEQ multiplex PCR; TCRdb stores in-frame clones only, minus some. V and J calls and clone size are given by that table; D and trimming were obtained from the DNA. The sample has about 98,000 clones, roughly 87% seen once; the top ten hold approximately 4.9%. Sequencing was done on a sample of peripheral blood. This clonotype was sampled from a man between 65 and 85 years old with acute or convalescent COVID-19.

CDR3 region: CASRYRGEAFF. In DNA form, the CDR3 reads TGTGCCAGCAGGTACAGGGGTGAAGCTTTCTTT. This rearrangement joins TRBV28 to TRBJ1-1; 7 bases agree with TRBD1. V shed 6 bases, J shed 7 bases, and the junction held 2 bases outside the gene matches. The CDR3 is 11 residues long. CDR1 MDHEN and CDR2 SYDVKM come from the germline V gene.